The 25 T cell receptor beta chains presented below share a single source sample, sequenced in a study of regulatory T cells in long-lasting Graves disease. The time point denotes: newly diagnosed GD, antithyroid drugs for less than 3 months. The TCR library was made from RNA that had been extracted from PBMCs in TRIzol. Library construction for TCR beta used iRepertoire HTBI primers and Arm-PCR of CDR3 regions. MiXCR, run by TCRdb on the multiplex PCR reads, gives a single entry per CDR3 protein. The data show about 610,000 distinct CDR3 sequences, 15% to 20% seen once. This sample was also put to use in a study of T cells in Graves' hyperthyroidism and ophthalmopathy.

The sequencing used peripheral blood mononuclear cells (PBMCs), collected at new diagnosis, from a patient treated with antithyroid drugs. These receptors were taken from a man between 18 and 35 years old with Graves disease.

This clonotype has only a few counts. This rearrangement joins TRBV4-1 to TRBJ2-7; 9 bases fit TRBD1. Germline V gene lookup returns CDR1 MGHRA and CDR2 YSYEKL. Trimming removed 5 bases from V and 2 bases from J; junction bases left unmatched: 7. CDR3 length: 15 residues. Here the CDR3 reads CASSYTGDRAYEQYF. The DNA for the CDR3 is TGCGCCAGCAGCTATACCGGGGACAGGGCCTACGAGCAGTACTTC.

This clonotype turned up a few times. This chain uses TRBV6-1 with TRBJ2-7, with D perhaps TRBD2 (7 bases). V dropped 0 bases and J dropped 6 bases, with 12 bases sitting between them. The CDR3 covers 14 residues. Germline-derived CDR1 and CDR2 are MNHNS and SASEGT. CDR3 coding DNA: TGTGCCAGCAGTGAAGCGCAAGGGGGGGGCGAGCAGTACTTC. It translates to CASSEAQGGGEQYF.

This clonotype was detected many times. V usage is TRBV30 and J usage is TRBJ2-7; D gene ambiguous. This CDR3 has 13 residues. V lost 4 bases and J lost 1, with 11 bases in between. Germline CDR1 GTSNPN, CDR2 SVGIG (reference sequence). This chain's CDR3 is CAWKVHSSYEQYF. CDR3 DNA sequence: TGTGCCTGGAAGGTACATTCTTCCTACGAGCAGTACTTC.

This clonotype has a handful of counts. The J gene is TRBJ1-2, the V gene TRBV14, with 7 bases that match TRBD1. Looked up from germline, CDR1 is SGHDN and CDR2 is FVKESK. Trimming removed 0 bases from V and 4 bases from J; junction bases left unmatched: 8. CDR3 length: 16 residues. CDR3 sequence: CASSQDYDEGAYGYTF. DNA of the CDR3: TGTGCCAGCAGCCAAGATTACGATGAGGGGGCCTATGGCTACACCTTC. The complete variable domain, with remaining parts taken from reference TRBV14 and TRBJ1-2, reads EAGVTQFPSHSVIEKGQTVTLRCDPISGHDNLYWYRRVMGKEIKFLLHFVKESKQDESGMPNNRFLAERTGGTYSTLKVQPAELEDSGVYFCASSQDYDEGAYGYTFGSGTRLTVV.

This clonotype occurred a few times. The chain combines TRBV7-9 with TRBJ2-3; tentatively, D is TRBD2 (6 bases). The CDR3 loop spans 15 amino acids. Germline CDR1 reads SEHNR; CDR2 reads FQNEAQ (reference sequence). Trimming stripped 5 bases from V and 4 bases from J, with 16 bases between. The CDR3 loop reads CASSARERGADTQYF. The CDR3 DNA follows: TGTGCCAGCAGCGCACGGGAGAGAGGGGCAGATACGCAGTATTTT.

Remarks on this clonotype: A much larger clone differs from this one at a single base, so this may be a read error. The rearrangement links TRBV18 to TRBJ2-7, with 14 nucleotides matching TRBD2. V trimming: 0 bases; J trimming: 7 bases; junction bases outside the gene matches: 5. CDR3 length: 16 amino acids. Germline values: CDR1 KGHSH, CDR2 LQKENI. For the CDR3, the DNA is TGTGCCAGCTCACCACCCGGGACTAGCGGGAGTTATGAGCAGTACTTC. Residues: CASSPPGTSGSYEQYF.

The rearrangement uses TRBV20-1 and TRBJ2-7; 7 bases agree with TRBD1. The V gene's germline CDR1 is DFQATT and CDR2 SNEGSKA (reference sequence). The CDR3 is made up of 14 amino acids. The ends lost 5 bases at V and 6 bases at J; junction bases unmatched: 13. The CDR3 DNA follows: TGCAGTGCTGGGGGCCGAGGGGGCTCGGGCGAGCAGTACTTC. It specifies CSAGGRGGSGEQYF.

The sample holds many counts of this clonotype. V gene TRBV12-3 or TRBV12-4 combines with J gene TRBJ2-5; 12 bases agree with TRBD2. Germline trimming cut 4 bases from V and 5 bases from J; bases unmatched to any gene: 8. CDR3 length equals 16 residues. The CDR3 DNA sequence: TGTGCCAGCAGTTCAGCTAGCGGGAGGGCCACGGAGACCCAGTACTTC. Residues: CASSSASGRATETQYF.

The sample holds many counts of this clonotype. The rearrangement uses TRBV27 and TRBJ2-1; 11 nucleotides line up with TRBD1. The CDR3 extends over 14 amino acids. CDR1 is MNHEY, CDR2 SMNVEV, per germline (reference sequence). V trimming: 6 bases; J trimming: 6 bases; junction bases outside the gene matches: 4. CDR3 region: CASSGQGAGNEQFF. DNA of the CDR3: TGTGCCAGCAGCGGACAGGGGGCCGGCAATGAGCAGTTCTTC.

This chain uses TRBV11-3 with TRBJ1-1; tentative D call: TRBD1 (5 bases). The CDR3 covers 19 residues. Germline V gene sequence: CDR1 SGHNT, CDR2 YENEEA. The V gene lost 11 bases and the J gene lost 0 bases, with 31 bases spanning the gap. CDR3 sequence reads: CAPHVPIVVKGQMNTEAFF. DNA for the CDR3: TGTGCCCCCCACGTCCCGATTGTAGTTAAGGGGCAGATGAACACTGAAGCTTTCTTT.

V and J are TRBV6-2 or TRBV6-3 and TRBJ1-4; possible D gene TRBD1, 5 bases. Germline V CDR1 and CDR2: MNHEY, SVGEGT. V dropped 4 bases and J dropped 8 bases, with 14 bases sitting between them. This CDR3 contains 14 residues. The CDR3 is CASSSMRTSEKLFF. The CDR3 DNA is TGTGCCAGCAGTTCCATGAGGACATCCGAAAAACTGTTTTTT.

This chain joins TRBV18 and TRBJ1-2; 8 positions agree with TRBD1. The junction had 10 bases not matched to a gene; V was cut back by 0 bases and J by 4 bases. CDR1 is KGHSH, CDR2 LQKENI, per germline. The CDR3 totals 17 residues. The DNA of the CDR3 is TGTGCCAGCTCACCACCATGGACAGGGAGTTTAGGCTATGGCTACACCTTC. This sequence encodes CASSPPWTGSLGYGYTF.

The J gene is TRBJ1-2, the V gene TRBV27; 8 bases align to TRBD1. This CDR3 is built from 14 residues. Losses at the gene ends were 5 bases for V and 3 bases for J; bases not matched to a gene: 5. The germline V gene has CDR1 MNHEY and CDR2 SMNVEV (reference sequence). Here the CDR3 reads CASSPPGQDYGYTF. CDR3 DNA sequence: TGTGCCAGCAGTCCGCCGGGACAGGACTATGGCTACACCTTC.

The CDR3 bases are TGTGCCAGCAGCTTGGGGACAGGGGAAAACTATGGCTACACCTTC. As protein: CASSLGTGENYGYTF. The V gene is TRBV11-2, the J gene TRBJ1-2; 10 bases map to TRBD1. The CDR3 has 15 residues. Germline CDR1 SGHAT, CDR2 FQNNGV. V was clipped by 3 bases and J by 2 bases; unmatched bases: 3.

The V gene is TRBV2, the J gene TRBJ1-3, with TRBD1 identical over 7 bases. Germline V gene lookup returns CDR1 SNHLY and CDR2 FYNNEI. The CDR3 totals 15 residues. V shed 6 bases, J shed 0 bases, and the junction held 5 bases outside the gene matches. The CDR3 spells CASRPGQNSGNTIYF. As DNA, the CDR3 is TGTGCCAGCAGACCGGGACAGAACTCTGGAAACACCATATATTTT.

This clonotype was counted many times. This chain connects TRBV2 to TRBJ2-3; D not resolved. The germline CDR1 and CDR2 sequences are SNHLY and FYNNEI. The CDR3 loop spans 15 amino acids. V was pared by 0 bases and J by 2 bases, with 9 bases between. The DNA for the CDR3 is TGTGCCAGCAGTGAAGCGATAGGGTTCACAGATACGCAGTATTTT. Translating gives CASSEAIGFTDTQYF.

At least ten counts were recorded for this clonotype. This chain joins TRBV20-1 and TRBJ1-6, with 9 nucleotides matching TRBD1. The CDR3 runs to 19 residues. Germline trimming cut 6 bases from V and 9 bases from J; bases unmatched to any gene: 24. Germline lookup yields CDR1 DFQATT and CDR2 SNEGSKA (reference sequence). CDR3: CSAQSLKAPRDRAFSPLHF. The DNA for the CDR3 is TGCAGTGCGCAAAGCCTCAAAGCCCCCCGGGACAGGGCCTTTTCACCCCTCCACTTT.

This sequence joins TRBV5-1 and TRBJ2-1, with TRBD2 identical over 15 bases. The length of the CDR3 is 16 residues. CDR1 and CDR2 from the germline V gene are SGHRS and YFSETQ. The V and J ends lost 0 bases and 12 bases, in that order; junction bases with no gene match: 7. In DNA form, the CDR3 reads TGCGCCAGCAGCTTGGGGGGACTAGCGGGAGGACGAGTGCAGTTCTTC. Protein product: CASSLGGLAGGRVQFF. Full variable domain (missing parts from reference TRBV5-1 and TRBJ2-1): KAGVTQTPRYLIKTRGQQVTLSCSPISGHRSVSWYQQTPGQGLQFLFEYFSETQRNKGNFPGRFSGRQFSNSRSEMNVSTLELGDSALYLCASSLGGLAGGRVQFFGPGTRLTVL.

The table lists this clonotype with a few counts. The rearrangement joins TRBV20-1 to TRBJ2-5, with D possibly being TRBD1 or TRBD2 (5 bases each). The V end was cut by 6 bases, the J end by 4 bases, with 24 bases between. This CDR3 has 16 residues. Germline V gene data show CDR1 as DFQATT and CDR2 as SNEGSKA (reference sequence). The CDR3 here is CSAQPEMGRYGETQYF. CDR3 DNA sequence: TGCAGTGCCCAACCGGAAATGGGACGGTATGGAGAGACCCAGTACTTC.

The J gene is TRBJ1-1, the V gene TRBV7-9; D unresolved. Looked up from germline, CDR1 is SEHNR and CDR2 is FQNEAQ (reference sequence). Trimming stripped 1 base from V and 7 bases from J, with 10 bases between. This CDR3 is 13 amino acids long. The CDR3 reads CASSLGTEGEAFF. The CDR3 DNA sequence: TGTGCCAGCAGCTTAGGGACGGAGGGTGAAGCTTTCTTT. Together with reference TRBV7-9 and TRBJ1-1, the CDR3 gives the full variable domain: DTGVSQNPRHKITKRGQNVTFRCDPISEHNRLYWYRQTLGQGPEFLTYFQNEAQLEKSRLLSDRFSAERPKGSFSTLEIQRTEQGDSAMYLCASSLGTEGEAFFGQGTRLTVV.

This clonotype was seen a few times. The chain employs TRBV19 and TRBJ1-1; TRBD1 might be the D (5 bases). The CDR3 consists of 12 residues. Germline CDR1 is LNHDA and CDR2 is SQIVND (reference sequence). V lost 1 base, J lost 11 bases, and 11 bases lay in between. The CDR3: CASSIGWGPAFF. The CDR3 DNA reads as TGTGCCAGTAGTATAGGATGGGGCCCGGCTTTCTTT.

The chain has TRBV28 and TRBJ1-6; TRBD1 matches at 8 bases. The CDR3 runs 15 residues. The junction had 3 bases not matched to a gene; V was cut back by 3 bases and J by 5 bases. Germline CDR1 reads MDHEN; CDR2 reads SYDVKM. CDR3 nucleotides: TGTGCCAGCAGTTTCCAGGGGGCAGATAATTCACCCCTCCACTTT. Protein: CASSFQGADNSPLHF.

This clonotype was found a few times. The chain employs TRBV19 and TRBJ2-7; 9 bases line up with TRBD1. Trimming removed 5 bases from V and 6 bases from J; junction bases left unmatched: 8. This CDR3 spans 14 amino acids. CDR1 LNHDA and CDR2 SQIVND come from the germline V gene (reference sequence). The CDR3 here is CASSLRTGVSEQYF. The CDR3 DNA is TGTGCCAGTAGTCTTCGGACAGGGGTTTCCGAGCAGTACTTC.

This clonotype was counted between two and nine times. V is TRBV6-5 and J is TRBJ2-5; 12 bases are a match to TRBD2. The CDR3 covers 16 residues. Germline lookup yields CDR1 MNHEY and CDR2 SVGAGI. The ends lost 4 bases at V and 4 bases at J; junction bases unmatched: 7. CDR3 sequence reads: CASSSFLAGGRETQYF. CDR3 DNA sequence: TGTGCCAGCAGTTCCTTCCTAGCGGGAGGGCGAGAGACCCAGTACTTC.

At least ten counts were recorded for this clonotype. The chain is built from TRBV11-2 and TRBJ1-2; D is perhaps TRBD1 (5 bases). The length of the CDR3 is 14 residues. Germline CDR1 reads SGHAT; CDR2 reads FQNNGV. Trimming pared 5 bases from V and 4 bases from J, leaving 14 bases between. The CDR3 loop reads CASSPGGGGYGYTF. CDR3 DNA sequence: TGTGCCAGCAGCCCAGGCGGGGGGGGCTATGGCTACACCTTC.